This TCR beta chain came from a study of T cell responses to AZD1222 COVID-19 vaccine. Study-level findings and limits: Reportedly, close to half of spike-specific TCRs are directed against unmutated variant regions. Clonal diversity was possibly underestimated, and the donors were mostly white British, with more females.

Some clones are missing from TCRdb's copy, which holds only in-frame ones; the method was immunoSEQ multiplex PCR. The sample contains more than 110,000 clones, about 91% of which appear only once. Analyses pooled second doses at about 4 or about 12 weeks. Worth noting for this clone: The target antigen is unknown.

V was pared by 2 bases and J by 4 bases, with 5 bases between. There are 13 residues in the CDR3. Germline V CDR1 and CDR2: SNHLY, FYNNEI. The sample in question was peripheral blood, obtained 28 days after the second AZD1222 dose. The TCR originated in an adult who received the AZD1222 COVID-19 vaccine. This chain connects TRBV2 to TRBJ1-4, with no clear D. The chain's CDR3 is CASSELINEKLFF. CDR3 nucleotide sequence: TGTGCCAGCAGTGAACTTATTAATGAAAAACTGTTTTTT.